This T cell receptor beta chain was profiled in a study of metastatic and nonmetastatic thyroid tumors. Study summary: The study looked at repertoires side by side in blood and in tumor or nodule tissue from malignant and benign thyroid patients.

This CDR3 has 14 amino acids. Germline V gene sequence: CDR1 LNHDA, CDR2 SQIVND (reference sequence). After removal of 3 bases from V and 5 bases from J, the junction contained 6 bases not matched to a gene. This clone was detected many times. Original data processing: Clinicopathological groups supplied CDR3 differences that were used to build a distant-metastasis classifier for papillary thyroid cancer. TCRdb re-called clones via MiXCR from the PCR reads. The V and J calls, along with clone size, are taken from TCRdb and not from the paper's own processing. The data hold tens of thousands of clones, with about 30% observed a single time. Among the patients, none had received any treatment before thyroid surgery.

This rearrangement joins TRBV19 to TRBJ2-7, with TRBD1 identical over 8 bases. The sequenced material came from tumor tissue. This clonotype was sampled from a female donor with papillary thyroid cancer or a benign thyroid nodule (not recorded which). Some clones in this sample may be carry-over from other donors' samples. DNA of the CDR3: TGTGCCAGTAGTATTAGAGACAGGGGCCACGAGCAGTACTTC. Its protein product is CASSIRDRGHEQYF.